These 14 T cell receptor beta chains came from one sample sequenced in a study of T cells in localized non-small cell lung cancer. Assay: immunoSEQ multiplex PCR; the TCRdb copy retains only in-frame clones and omits some. Of roughly 86,000 clones detected, almost 85% appear once; the ten largest clones hold 2.8%. The sample here was peripheral blood, taken before any cancer treatment. These receptors all stem from a man aged 40 to 75 with stage I lung adenocarcinoma.

The J gene is TRBJ2-4, the V gene TRBV14; TRBD1 aligns across 9 bases. Germline CDR1 reads SGHDN; CDR2 reads FVKESK. This CDR3 is 16 amino acids long. With V trimmed by 3 bases and J by 1 base, 4 bases remained unmatched. The CDR3 sequence is CASSQTTGGAKNIQYF. The CDR3 region has the DNA TGTGCCAGCAGCCAGACGACAGGGGGGGCCAAAAACATTCAGTACTTC. Drawing the rest from reference TRBV14 and TRBJ2-4, the complete variable domain is EAGVTQFPSHSVIEKGQTVTLRCDPISGHDNLYWYRRVMGKEIKFLLHFVKESKQDESGMPNNRFLAERTGGTYSTLKVQPAELEDSGVYFCASSQTTGGAKNIQYFGAGTRLSVL.

The chain employs TRBV5-6 and TRBJ2-5; maybe TRBD2 (5 bases). Between the trimmed V and J ends, which lost 3 bases and 2 bases, there was a span of 11 bases. The germline gives CDR1 SGHDT, CDR2 YYEEEE. The CDR3 totals 14 residues. CDR3 loop: CASSWTDWQETQYF. The CDR3 coding sequence is TGTGCCAGCAGCTGGACGGACTGGCAAGAGACCCAGTACTTC.

This chain uses TRBV7-2 with TRBJ2-6; D is undetermined. This CDR3 has 17 amino acids. Germline CDR1 reads SGHTA; CDR2 reads FQGNSA. The V and J ends lost 3 bases and 2 bases respectively, with 14 bases between them. CDR3 residues: CASSLESPLTGANVLTF. CDR3 nucleotides: TGTGCCAGCAGCTTGGAATCCCCGTTAACTGGGGCCAACGTCCTGACTTTC.

The gene calls are TRBV18 and TRBJ2-5; a possible D gene is TRBD2 (5 bases). Germline V gives CDR1 KGHSH, CDR2 LQKENI. Trimming took off 4 bases at V and 2 bases at J, with 8 bases between the two ends. The CDR3 totals 13 residues. This CDR3 is CASSRGVQETQYF. The CDR3 DNA follows: TGTGCCAGCTCACGGGGAGTACAAGAGACCCAGTACTTC.

The chain employs TRBV10-2 and TRBJ1-1; 11 bases are shared with TRBD1. CDR1 and CDR2 from the germline V gene are WSHSY and SAAADI. This CDR3 has 15 amino acids. Trimming took 0 bases from V and 5 from J; bases not matched to a gene: 2. CDR3 protein: CASSESDRGLTEAFF. As DNA, the CDR3 is TGCGCCAGCAGTGAGTCGGACAGGGGGCTTACTGAAGCTTTCTTT.

This clone has a handful of counts. The gene calls are TRBV2 and TRBJ1-4; TRBD1 agrees at 8 bases. Germline CDR1 and CDR2: SNHLY and FYNNEI. CDR3 length equals 13 residues. The junction had 9 bases not matched to a gene; V was cut back by 4 bases and J by 14 bases. DNA of the CDR3: TGTGCCAGCAGTGTAGAACAGGGGGATTACCTGTTTTTT. Amino acid sequence: CASSVEQGDYLFF.

In nucleotides, the CDR3 is TGTGCCAGTAGTGATCCGGGACTAGCGAATTTCTACGAGCAGTACTTC. It specifies CASSDPGLANFYEQYF. This chain connects TRBV19 to TRBJ2-7; 10 bases are a match to TRBD2. Germline trimming cut 5 bases from V and 3 bases from J; bases unmatched to any gene: 10. Germline CDR1 is LNHDA and CDR2 is SQIVND (reference sequence). CDR3 length: 16 amino acids.

Comments on this clone: At one boundary the junction diverges from the germline segment, which might be a read error. J is TRBJ2-1 and V is TRBV29-1; a weak D match, TRBD1 (5 bases). Per germline, CDR1 SQVTM and CDR2 ANQGSEA. The CDR3 loop spans 14 amino acids. CDR3 sequence (DNA): TGCAGCGCTGAAGGGGCATACCTAGACAATGAGCAGTTCTTC. It translates to CSAEGAYLDNEQFF.

The rearrangement joins TRBV15 to TRBJ2-7; the D gene could be TRBD1 or TRBD2 (5 bases each). Germline CDR1 and CDR2: LNHNV and YYDKDF (reference sequence). The CDR3 covers 13 residues. The V end was cut by 3 bases, the J end by 4 bases, with 10 bases between. CDR3 sequence reads: CATSSEGTYEQYF. The DNA for the CDR3 is TGTGCCACCAGCAGCGAAGGGACGTACGAGCAGTACTTC.

V and J are TRBV30 and TRBJ2-5; TRBD1 might be the D (5 bases). Trimming removed 1 base at V and 2 bases at J, with 11 bases between. Germline CDR1 GTSNPN, CDR2 SVGIG (reference sequence). The CDR3 sequence is 14 residues long. DNA of the CDR3: TGTGCCTGGAGTGCCCGACAGACACAAGAGACCCAGTACTTC. This sequence encodes CAWSARQTQETQYF.

The V call is TRBV5-1, the J call TRBJ2-7, with 7 bases fitting TRBD1. The V gene end was trimmed by 4 bases and the J gene end by 1 base; junction bases not matched to a gene: 5. The CDR3 is 14 amino acids. CDR1 is SGHRS and CDR2 is YFSETQ in the germline V gene. The CDR3 here is CASSESTGSYEQYF. CDR3 sequence (DNA): TGCGCCAGCAGCGAGTCGACAGGGTCCTACGAGCAGTACTTC. Combining the CDR3 with reference TRBV5-1 and TRBJ2-7 gives the whole variable domain KAGVTQTPRYLIKTRGQQVTLSCSPISGHRSVSWYQQTPGQGLQFLFEYFSETQRNKGNFPGRFSGRQFSNSRSEMNVSTLELGDSALYLCASSESTGSYEQYFGPGTRLTVT.

Only one count was recorded for this clone. The chain is built from TRBV5-1 and TRBJ2-3, with TRBD2 matching 10 bases. J was trimmed by 0 bases and V by 4 bases; bases with no gene match: 2. The germline gives CDR1 SGHRS, CDR2 YFSETQ. CDR3 length: 15 amino acids. CDR3 residues: CASSPGLASTDTQYF. The CDR3 DNA sequence: TGCGCCAGCAGCCCGGGACTAGCGAGCACAGATACGCAGTATTTT.

The chain links TRBV10-3 to TRBJ2-1; D not resolved. The CDR3 is 12 amino acids. V lost 6 bases to trimming and J lost 7 bases, with 10 bases between them. Looked up from germline, CDR1 is ENHRY and CDR2 is SYGVKD. CDR3 nucleotides: TGTGCCATCAGCGCGGCCGGGAATGAGCAGTTCTTC. This codes for CAISAAGNEQFF.

This clone was counted only a few times. V usage is TRBV4-1 and J usage is TRBJ1-2, with D hard to call. V lost 5 bases to trimming and J lost 8 bases, with 18 bases between them. CDR3 length: 14 residues. Germline CDR1 reads MGHRA; CDR2 reads YSYEKL. CDR3 amino acids: CASSKSGVLVGYTF. For the CDR3, the DNA is TGCGCCAGCAGCAAGTCTGGGGTTTTAGTCGGCTACACCTTC.